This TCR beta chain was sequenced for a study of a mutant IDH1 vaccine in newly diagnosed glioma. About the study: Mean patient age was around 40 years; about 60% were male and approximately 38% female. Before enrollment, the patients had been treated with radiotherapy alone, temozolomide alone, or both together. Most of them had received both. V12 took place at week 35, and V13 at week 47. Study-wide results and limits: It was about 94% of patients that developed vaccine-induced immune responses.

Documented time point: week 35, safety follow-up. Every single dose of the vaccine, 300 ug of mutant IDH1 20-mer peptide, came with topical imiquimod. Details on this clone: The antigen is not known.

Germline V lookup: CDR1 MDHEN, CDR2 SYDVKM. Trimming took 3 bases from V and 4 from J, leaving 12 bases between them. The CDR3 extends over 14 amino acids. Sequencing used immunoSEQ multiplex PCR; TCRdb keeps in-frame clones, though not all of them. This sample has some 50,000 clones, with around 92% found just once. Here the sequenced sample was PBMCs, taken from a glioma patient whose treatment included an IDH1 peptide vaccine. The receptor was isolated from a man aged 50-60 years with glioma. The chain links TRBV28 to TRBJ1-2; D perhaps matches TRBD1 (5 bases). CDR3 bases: TGTGCCAGCAGTTTTGCCTCAAGGGGCTATGGCTACACCTTC. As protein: CASSFASRGYGYTF.